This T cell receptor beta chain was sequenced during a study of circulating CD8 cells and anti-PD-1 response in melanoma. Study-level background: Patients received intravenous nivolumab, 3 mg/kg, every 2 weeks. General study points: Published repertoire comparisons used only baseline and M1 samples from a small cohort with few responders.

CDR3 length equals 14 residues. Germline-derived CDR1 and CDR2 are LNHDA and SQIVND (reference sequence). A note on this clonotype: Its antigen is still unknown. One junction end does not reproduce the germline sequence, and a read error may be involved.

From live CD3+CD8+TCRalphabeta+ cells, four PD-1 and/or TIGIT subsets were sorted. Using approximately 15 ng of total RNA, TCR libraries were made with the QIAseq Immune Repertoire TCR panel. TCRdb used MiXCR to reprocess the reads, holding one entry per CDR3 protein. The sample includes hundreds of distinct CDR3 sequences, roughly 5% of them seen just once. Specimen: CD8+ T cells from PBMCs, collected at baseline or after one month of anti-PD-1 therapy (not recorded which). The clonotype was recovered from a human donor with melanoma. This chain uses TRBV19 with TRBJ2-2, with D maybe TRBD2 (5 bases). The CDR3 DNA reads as TGTGCCAGTAGTATGTTTCTGAACACCGGGGAGCTGTCTTTT. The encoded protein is CASSMFLNTGELSF.